These 8 T cell receptor beta chains share one sample of origin, sequenced in a study of metastatic and nonmetastatic thyroid tumors. Thyroid surgery was preceded by no treatment in any patient. Using MiXCR, TCRdb reanalyzed the PCR reads. The sample holds approximately 20,000 clones, approximately 29% seen once. The sequenced sample consisted of adjacent normal tissue. The receptors come from a female donor with papillary thyroid cancer or a benign thyroid nodule (not recorded which). Some clones in this sample may be carry-over from other donors' samples.

The CDR3 DNA sequence: TGCAGCGTTGACTTGACAGGGGGCGGACTCTATGGCTACACCTTC. It is translated as CSVDLTGGGLYGYTF. V gene TRBV29-1 combines with J gene TRBJ1-2; TRBD1 agrees at 10 bases. The CDR3 covers 15 residues. The ends lost 3 bases at V and 4 bases at J; junction bases unmatched: 8. Germline V CDR1 and CDR2: SQVTM, ANQGSEA.

This clone has just a few counts. This chain links TRBV24-1 with TRBJ1-2; D is uncertain. CDR3 length equals 14 residues. The germline V gene has CDR1 KGHDR and CDR2 SFDVKD. V was shortened by 1 base and J by 4 bases, with 9 bases between the two germline ends. The chain's CDR3 is CATSDFSQTYGYTF. CDR3 nucleotide sequence: TGTGCCACCAGTGATTTTTCACAGACCTATGGCTACACCTTC.

This clone was counted ten times or more. The chain links TRBV12-3 or TRBV12-4 to TRBJ2-2, with TRBD2 matching over 9 bases. Germline trimming cut 9 bases from V and 1 base from J; bases unmatched to any gene: 9. CDR3 size: 16 residues. CDR3 nucleotide sequence: TGTGCCAGTAGAATCCTAGCGGGAAGGAACACCGGGGAGCTGTTTTTT. Translation: CASRILAGRNTGELFF.

The rearrangement uses TRBV2 and TRBJ2-7, with 8 bases aligning to TRBD1. CDR1 is SNHLY and CDR2 is FYNNEI in the germline V gene. Trimming cost V 5 bases and J 4 bases; bases outside gene matches: 7. This CDR3 spans 14 amino acids. This chain's CDR3 is CASSPAGGEYEQYF. The CDR3 region has the DNA TGTGCCAGCAGTCCGGCAGGGGGCGAGTACGAGCAGTACTTC.

By proportion, this clone is medium-sized (0.01 to 0.1%). The chain joins TRBV28 to TRBJ2-7, with TRBD1 identical over 11 bases. The CDR3 spans 15 residues. V lost 3 bases to trimming and J lost 2 bases; unmatched junction nucleotides: 3. Germline V gives CDR1 MDHEN, CDR2 SYDVKM. The CDR3 DNA sequence: TGTGCCAGCAGTTTGTGGGGACAGGGGGCCTACGAGCAGTACTTC. This encodes CASSLWGQGAYEQYF.

This clone was found once. The chain uses TRBV11-1 and TRBJ2-1; TRBD1 matches 7 bases. V shed 5 bases, J shed 4 bases, and the junction held 11 bases outside the gene matches. This CDR3 region has 16 residues. Germline CDR1 is SGHAT and CDR2 is FQDESV (reference sequence). The CDR3 loop reads CASSPRTGQSYNEQFF. CDR3 sequence (DNA): TGTGCCAGCAGCCCTAGGACGGGACAGAGTTACAATGAGCAGTTCTTC.

This clone rates as medium-sized. This sequence joins TRBV11-2 and TRBJ1-3, with D possibly matching TRBD1 (5 bases). Per germline, CDR1 SGHAT and CDR2 FQNNGV. Trimming removed 5 bases at V and 2 bases at J, with 13 bases between. This CDR3 spans 15 amino acids. The CDR3 region is CASSNQGQAGNTIYF. CDR3 in DNA: TGTGCCAGCAGCAACCAGGGTCAGGCTGGAAACACCATATATTTT.

The rearrangement joins TRBV28 to TRBJ2-7; D might be TRBD2 (7 bases). Germline V gene sequence: CDR1 MDHEN, CDR2 SYDVKM. The CDR3 loop spans 14 amino acids. V dropped 7 bases and J dropped 3 bases, with 16 bases sitting between them. CDR3 protein: CASTPSRGGYEQYF. Here the CDR3 DNA reads TGTGCCAGCACCCCGTCGAGGGGGGGCTACGAGCAGTACTTC.